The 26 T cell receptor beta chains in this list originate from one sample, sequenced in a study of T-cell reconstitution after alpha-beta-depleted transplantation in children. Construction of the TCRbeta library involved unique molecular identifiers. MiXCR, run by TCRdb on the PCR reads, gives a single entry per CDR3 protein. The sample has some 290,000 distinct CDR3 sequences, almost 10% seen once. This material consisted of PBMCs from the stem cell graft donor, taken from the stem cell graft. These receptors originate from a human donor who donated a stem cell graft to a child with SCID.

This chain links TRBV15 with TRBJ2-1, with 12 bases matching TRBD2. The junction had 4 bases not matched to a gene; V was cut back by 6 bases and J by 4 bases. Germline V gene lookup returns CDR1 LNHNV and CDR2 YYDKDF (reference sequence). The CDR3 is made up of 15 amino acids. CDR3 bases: TGTGCCACCAGGCGGACTAGCGGGGAGTACAATGAGCAGTTCTTC. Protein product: CATRRTSGEYNEQFF.

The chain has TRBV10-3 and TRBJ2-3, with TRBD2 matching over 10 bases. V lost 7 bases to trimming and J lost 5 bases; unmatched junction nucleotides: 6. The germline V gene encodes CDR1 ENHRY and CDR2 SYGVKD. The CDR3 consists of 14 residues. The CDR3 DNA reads TGTGCCATCATGGCTAGCGGGGGCGGAGATACGCAGTATTTT. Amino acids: CAIMASGGGDTQYF.

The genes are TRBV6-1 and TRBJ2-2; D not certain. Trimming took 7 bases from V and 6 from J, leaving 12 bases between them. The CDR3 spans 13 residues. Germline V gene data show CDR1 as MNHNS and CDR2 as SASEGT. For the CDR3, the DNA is TGTGCCAGCACCCTCGGATTGCCCGGGGAGCTGTTTTTT. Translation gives CASTLGLPGELFF.

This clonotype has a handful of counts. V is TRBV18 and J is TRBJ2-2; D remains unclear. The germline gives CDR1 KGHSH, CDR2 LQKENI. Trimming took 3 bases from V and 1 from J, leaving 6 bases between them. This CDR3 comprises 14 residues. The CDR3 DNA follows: TGTGCCAGCTCACCCCCCAGGAACACCGGGGAGCTGTTTTTT. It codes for CASSPPRNTGELFF.

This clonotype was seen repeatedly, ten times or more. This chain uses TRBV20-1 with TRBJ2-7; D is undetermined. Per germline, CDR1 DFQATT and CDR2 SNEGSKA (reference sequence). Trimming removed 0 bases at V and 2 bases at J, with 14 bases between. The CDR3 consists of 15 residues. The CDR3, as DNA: TGCAGTGCTAGAGATCTCCTAAGAAGCACCTACGAGCAGTACTTC. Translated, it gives CSARDLLRSTYEQYF.

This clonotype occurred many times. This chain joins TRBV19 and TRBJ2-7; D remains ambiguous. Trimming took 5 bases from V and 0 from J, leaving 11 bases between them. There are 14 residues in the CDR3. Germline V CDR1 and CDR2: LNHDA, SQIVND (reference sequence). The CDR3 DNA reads TGTGCCAGTAGTCCCAGTCTACTCTCCTACGAGCAGTACTTC. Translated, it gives CASSPSLLSYEQYF.

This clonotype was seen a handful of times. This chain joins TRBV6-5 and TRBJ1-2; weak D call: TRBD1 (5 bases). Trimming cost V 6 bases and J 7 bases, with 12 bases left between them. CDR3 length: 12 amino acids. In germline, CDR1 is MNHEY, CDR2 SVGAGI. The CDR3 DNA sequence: TGTGCCAGCAGGAGGGGAGTTCTTGGCTACACCTTC. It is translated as CASRRGVLGYTF.

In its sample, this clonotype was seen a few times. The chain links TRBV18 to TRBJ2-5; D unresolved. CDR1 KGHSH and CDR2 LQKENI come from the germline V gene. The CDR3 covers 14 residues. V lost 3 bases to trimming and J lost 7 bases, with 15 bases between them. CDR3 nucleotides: TGTGCCAGCTCACCGCTCCTAAGTGCAGGGACCCAGTACTTC. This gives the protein CASSPLLSAGTQYF.

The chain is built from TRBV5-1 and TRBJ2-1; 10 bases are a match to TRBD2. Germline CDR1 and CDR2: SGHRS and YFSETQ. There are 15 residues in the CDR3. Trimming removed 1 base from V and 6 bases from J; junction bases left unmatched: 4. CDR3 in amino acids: CASSLLAGAFNEQFF. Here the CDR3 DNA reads TGCGCCAGCAGCTTGCTAGCGGGGGCCTTCAATGAGCAGTTCTTC.

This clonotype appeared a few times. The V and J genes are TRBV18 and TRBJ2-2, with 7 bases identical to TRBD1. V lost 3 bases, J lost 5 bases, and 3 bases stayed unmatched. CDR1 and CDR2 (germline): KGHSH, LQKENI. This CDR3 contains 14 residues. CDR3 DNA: TGTGCCAGCTCACCGACAGGGAGAACCGGGGAGCTGTTTTTT. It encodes CASSPTGRTGELFF. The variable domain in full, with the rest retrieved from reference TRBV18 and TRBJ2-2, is NAGVMQNPRHLVRRRGQEARLRCSPMKGHSHVYWYRQLPEEGLKFMVYLQKENIIDESGMPKERFSAEFPKEGPSILRIQQVVRGDSAAYFCASSPTGRTGELFFGEGSRLTVL.

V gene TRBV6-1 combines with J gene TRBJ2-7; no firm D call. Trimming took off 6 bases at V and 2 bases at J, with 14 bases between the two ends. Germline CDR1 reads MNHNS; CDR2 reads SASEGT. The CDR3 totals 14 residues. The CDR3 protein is CASSPTANTYEQYF. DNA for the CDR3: TGTGCCAGCAGCCCGACTGCCAATACCTACGAGCAGTACTTC.

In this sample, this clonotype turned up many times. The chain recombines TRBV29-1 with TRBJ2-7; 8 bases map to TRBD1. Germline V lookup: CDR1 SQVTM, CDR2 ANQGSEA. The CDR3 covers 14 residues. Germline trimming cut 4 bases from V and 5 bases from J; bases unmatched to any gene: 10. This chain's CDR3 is CSVVVRTGSNEQYF. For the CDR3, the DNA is TGCAGCGTTGTTGTTCGGACAGGGTCGAACGAGCAGTACTTC.

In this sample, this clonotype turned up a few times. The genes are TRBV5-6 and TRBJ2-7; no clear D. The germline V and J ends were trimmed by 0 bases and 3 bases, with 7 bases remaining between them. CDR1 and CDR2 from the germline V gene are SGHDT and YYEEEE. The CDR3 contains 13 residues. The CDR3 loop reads CASSLGNHYEQYF. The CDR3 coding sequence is TGTGCCAGCAGCTTGGGCAACCACTACGAGCAGTACTTC.

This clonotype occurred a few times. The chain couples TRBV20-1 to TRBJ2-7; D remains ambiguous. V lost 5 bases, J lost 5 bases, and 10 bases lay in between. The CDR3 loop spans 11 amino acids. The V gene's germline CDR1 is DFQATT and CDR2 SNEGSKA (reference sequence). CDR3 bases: TGCAGTGCTGTGGTGGGGAACGAGCAGTACTTC. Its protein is CSAVVGNEQYF.

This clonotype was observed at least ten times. The DNA of the CDR3 is TGCAGCGTTTCTGGGACAGTGATGAACACTGAAGCTTTCTTT. Encoded protein: CSVSGTVMNTEAFF. The chain employs TRBV29-1 and TRBJ1-1, with 7 bases fitting TRBD1. The V segment lost 5 bases and the J segment 0 bases; nucleotides outside the gene matches: 6. Per germline, CDR1 SQVTM and CDR2 ANQGSEA. The CDR3 contains 14 residues.

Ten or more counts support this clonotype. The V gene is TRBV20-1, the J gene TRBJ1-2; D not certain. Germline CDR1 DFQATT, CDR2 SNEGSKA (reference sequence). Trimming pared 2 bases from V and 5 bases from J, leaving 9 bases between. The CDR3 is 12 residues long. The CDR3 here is CSARLTGYGYTF. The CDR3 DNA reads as TGCAGTGCTAGACTAACTGGTTATGGCTACACCTTC.

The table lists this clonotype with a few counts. The CDR3 sequence: CASSSVKGRGTDTQYF. The CDR3 nucleotides read TGTGCCAGCAGCTCGGTCAAGGGCAGGGGCACAGATACGCAGTATTTT. This rearrangement joins TRBV7-4 to TRBJ2-3; D is possibly TRBD1 (5 bases). The CDR3 contains 16 residues. The V gene's germline CDR1 is SGHVT and CDR2 SQSDAQ. V shed 4 bases and J shed 1 base, with 15 bases lying between them.

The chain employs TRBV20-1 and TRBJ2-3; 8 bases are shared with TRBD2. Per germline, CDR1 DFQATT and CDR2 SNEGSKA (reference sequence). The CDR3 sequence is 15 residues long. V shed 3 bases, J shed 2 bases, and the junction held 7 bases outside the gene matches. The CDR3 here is CSASRERGPTDTQYF. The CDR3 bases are TGCAGTGCTAGTCGCGAGCGGGGGCCCACAGATACGCAGTATTTT.

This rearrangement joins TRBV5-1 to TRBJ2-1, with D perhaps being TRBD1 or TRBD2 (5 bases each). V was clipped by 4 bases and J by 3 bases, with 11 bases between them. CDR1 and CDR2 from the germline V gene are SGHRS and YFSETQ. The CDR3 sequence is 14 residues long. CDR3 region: CASSEGQNYNEQFF. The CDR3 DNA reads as TGCGCCAGCAGCGAGGGGCAGAACTACAATGAGCAGTTCTTC.

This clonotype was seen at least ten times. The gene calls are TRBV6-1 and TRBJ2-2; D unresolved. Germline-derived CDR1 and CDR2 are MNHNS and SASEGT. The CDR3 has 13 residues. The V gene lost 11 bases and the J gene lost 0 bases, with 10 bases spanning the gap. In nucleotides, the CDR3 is TGTGCCCTAGGTGACTCGAACACCGGGGAGCTGTTTTTT. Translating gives CALGDSNTGELFF.

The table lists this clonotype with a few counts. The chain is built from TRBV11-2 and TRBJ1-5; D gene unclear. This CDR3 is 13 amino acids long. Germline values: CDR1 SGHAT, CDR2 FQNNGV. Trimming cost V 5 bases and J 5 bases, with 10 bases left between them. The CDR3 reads CASSPMGDQPQHF. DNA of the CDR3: TGTGCCAGCAGCCCAATGGGTGATCAGCCCCAGCATTTT.

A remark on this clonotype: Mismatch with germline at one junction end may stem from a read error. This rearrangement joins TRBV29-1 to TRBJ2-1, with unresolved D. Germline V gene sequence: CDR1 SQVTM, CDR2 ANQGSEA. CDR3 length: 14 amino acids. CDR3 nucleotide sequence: TGCAGCGTTGAAAAGCCAATAATTCACAATGAGCAGTTATTC. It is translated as CSVEKPIIHNEQLF.

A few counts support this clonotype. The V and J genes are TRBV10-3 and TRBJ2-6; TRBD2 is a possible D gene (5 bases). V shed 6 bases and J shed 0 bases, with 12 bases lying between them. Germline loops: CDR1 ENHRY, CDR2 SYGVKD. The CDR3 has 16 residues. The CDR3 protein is CAISPQRTSGANVLTF. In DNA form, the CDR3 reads TGTGCCATCAGCCCACAGCGGACCTCTGGGGCCAACGTCCTGACTTTC.

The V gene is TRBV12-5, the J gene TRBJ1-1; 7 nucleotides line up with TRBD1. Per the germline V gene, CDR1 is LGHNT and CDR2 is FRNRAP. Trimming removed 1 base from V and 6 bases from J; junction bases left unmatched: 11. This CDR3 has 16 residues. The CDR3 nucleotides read TGTGCTAGTGGTTTGGGGATCGGACAGGCCGGCGCTGAAGCTTTCTTT. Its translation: CASGLGIGQAGAEAFF.

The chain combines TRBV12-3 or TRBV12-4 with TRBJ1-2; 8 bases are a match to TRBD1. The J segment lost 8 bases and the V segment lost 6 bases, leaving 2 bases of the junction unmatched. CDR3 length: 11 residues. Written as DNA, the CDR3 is TGTGCCAGCAGGACAGGGGTCGGCTACACCTTC. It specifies CASRTGVGYTF.

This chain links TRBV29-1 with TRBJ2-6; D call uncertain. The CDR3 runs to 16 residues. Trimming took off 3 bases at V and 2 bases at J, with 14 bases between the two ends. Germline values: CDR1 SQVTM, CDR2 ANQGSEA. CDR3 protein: CSVDDPQAAGANVLTF. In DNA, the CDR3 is TGCAGCGTTGATGACCCCCAGGCAGCTGGGGCCAACGTCCTGACTTTC.